This T cell receptor beta chain comes out of a study of blood T cell repertoires in COVID-19. Study information: Sources were T cells, B-cell-depleted T cells, or PBMCs; the material itself was cDNA or gDNA.

Assay used: immunoSEQ multiplex PCR; TCRdb lists only in-frame clones, some missing. Here the sample spans some 220,000 clones, roughly four fifths being singletons. This CDR3 comprises 16 residues. Germline-derived CDR1 and CDR2 are SGHVS and FQNEAQ. Unmatched junction bases numbered 11, after V lost 5 bases and J lost 4 bases. The sample taken for sequencing was peripheral blood. The source is a woman in her 70s with COVID-19, enrolled during active disease. The chain joins TRBV7-8 to TRBJ1-5, with TRBD1 matching over 7 bases. For the CDR3, the DNA is TGTGCCAGCAGCGCCGGTGACAGGGCTGGGAATCAGCCCCAGCATTTT. Its translation is CASSAGDRAGNQPQHF.